This T cell receptor beta chain was identified in a study of blood T cell repertoires in COVID-19 (dated by TCRdb to 2020 to 2021). Some background on the complete study: The collaborator samples originated in the United States, Italy and Spain and spanned the acute and convalescent phases of COVID-19. The material from the prospective study consisted of cDNA or gDNA derived from T cells, B-cell-depleted T cells, or PBMCs. The dataset comprised deeply sampled blood TCRbeta repertoires from subjects exposed to, actively infected with, or recovered from COVID-19. A freely available public database, intended as a resource for researchers studying the immune response to SARS-CoV-2, is where the repertoires were released. The samples were drawn from the first 160 participants of the ongoing ImmuneRACE study and from more than 1,000 subjects provided by 6 global collaborators. Sample metadata almost always included a de-identified subject ID, COVID-19 status, age in years and sex. Where available, HLA class I and class II types were obtained from metadata supplied by the sample provider rather than from assay-based typing. Study-wide conclusions, independent of this receptor: Clinical and demographic metadata were provided uncurated, with the amount varying by source and participant.

CDR1 and CDR2 were assigned from the germline V gene as SGHDN and FVKESK. Trimming removed 1 base from V and 8 bases from J, leaving 8 bases between the germline ends. From cysteine to phenylalanine, the CDR3 is 13 amino acids long. CDR3 DNA is the only sequence kept; it has 39 bases, read in frame from the first base. This clone has only one observation. Its target antigen remains unknown. No base-level quality is on record; no much larger clone is a single base apart. The collaborating institutions used their own protocols to collect whole blood in K2EDTA tubes. For TCRbeta analysis, collaborator samples were shipped as frozen whole blood, as isolated PBMCs, or as DNA extracted from either sample type. The immunoSEQ Assay, a bias-controlled multiplex PCR, was used to amplify TCRbeta CDR3 regions from genomic DNA. Per the source publication's procedure: The number of nucleated cells in each sample was estimated by amplification of reference gene primers within the assay. Sequence reads were collapsed and filtered to measure the absolute abundance of every unique TCRbeta CDR3 rearrangement. For each sample, productive Simpson clonality was calculated as the square root of Simpson's diversity index over productive rearrangements. TCRdb took this table from immuneACCESS and kept in-frame rearrangements with V and J called. Such tables lack part of the clones; where checked against another copy, unresolved V genes explain under half of the gap, and the rest is unexplained. The V and J calls and clone size come from that table; D and trimming were worked out from the DNA. The sample table lists roughly 63,000 clones, roughly 80% of them with a count of one. In total, the top ten clones hold roughly an eighth of the sample.

This clonotype was sampled from a man older than 75 with acute or convalescent COVID-19. The sequencing input was peripheral blood. The chain uses TRBV14 and TRBJ1-4, and the D gene may be TRBD1, 6 bases matching. CDR3 protein: CASSQVGTEKLFF. The DNA is TGTGCCAGCAGCCAAGTCGGGACAGAAAAACTGTTTTTT.